The next 27 T cell receptor beta chains were all read from a single sample in a study of cytomegalovirus exposure and HLA in healthy donors. PCR involved 60 Vbeta and 13 Jbeta primers. Sequenced by immunoSEQ multiplex PCR; TCRdb stores in-frame clones only, minus some. The sample lists over 130,000 clones; roughly 90% were seen once. Input material: PBMCs. All receptors come from a middle-aged woman in good health and CMV-seronegative.

The chain joins TRBV18 to TRBJ1-5; unclear D gene. V was pared by 3 bases and J by 0 bases, with 6 bases between. This CDR3 contains 14 residues. Germline-derived CDR1 and CDR2 are KGHSH and LQKENI. CDR3 sequence: CASSPQDSNQPQHF. The CDR3 DNA is TGTGCCAGCTCACCTCAGGATAGCAATCAGCCCCAGCATTTT.

This clone was picked up one time. The J gene is TRBJ1-1, the V gene TRBV30; D gene uncertain. CDR1 is GTSNPN, CDR2 SVGIG, per germline (reference sequence). V was shortened by 0 bases and J by 11 bases, with 13 bases between the two germline ends. The CDR3 contains 12 residues. The chain's CDR3 is CAWSVTPPRAFF. The CDR3 DNA follows: TGTGCCTGGAGTGTAACCCCGCCGAGGGCTTTCTTT. The full variable domain, completed using reference TRBV30 and TRBJ1-1, is SQTIHQWPATLVQPVGSPLSLECTVEGTSNPNLYWYRQAAGRGLQLLFYSVGIGQISSEVPQNLSASRPQDRQFILSSKKLLLSDSGFYLCAWSVTPPRAFFGQGTRLTVV.

The rearrangement links TRBV7-9 to TRBJ1-1; no firm D call. The V and J ends lost 4 bases and 2 bases respectively, with 11 bases between them. The length of the CDR3 is 14 residues. Germline CDR1 is SEHNR and CDR2 is FQNEAQ (reference sequence). The DNA of the CDR3 is TGTGCCAGCAGCTACCAAGGAGGAAACACTGAAGCTTTCTTT. Its protein product is CASSYQGGNTEAFF.

The chain carries TRBV5-5 and TRBJ2-6; D remains ambiguous. V gave up 1 base and J gave up 1 base, with 6 bases separating them. Germline values: CDR1 SGHKS, CDR2 YYEKEE (reference sequence). The CDR3 is made up of 15 amino acids. CDR3 protein: CASSLLPSGANVLTF. Here the CDR3 DNA reads TGTGCCAGCAGCTTGCTACCATCTGGGGCCAACGTCCTGACTTTC. Looking up the rest from reference TRBV5-5 and TRBJ2-6 gives the full variable domain: DAGVTQSPTHLIKTRGQQVTLRCSPISGHKSVSWYQQVLGQGPQFIFQYYEKEERGRGNFPDRFSARQFPNYSSELNVNALLLGDSALYLCASSLLPSGANVLTFGAGSRLTVL.

J is TRBJ2-3 and V is TRBV28; 7 bases line up with TRBD1. The germline V gene has CDR1 MDHEN and CDR2 SYDVKM. J gave up 6 bases and V 5 bases, and 5 bases lay outside the gene matches. The CDR3 runs 13 residues. The CDR3 is CASSGQAVDTQYF. CDR3 sequence (DNA): TGTGCCAGCAGTGGACAGGCCGTTGATACGCAGTATTTT.

Of note for this clone: Its ends do not fully match the called genes, so a read error is possible. J is TRBJ2-5 and V is TRBV4-1, with TRBD1 matching over 12 bases. Germline V gives CDR1 MGHRA, CDR2 YSYEKL. This CDR3 spans 13 amino acids. The CDR3 nucleotides are TGCACCAGCAGCCGGGACAGGGGGCAGACCCAGTACTTC. This gives the protein CTSSRDRGQTQYF.

This clone was counted only a few times. V usage is TRBV7-9 and J usage is TRBJ1-2; 8 positions agree with TRBD1. This CDR3 is built from 15 residues. Germline CDR1 is SEHNR and CDR2 is FQNEAQ (reference sequence). V lost 5 bases to trimming and J lost 3 bases; unmatched junction nucleotides: 8. For the CDR3, the DNA is TGTGCCAGCAGCCCACGGACAGGGATGGACTATGGCTACACCTTC. Translation gives CASSPRTGMDYGYTF.

V is TRBV5-4 and J is TRBJ1-3; D perhaps matches TRBD1 (5 bases). Germline CDR1 and CDR2: SGHNT and YYREEE (reference sequence). The CDR3 covers 13 residues. Trimming cost V 4 bases and J 3 bases, with 8 bases left between them. In DNA form, the CDR3 reads TGTGCCAGCAGCCCCCAGGGTGGAAACACCATATATTTT. Translation: CASSPQGGNTIYF.

The CDR3 loop is CASSSGQTYEQYF. The CDR3 DNA sequence: TGTGCCAGCAGTTCGGGACAGACCTACGAGCAGTACTTC. This chain links TRBV6-5 with TRBJ2-7; TRBD1 agrees at 7 bases. Trimming cost V 4 bases and J 2 bases; bases outside gene matches: 2. CDR3 length equals 13 residues. Germline V gene sequence: CDR1 MNHEY, CDR2 SVGAGI.

The genes are TRBV30 and TRBJ2-1; no firm D call. CDR1 is GTSNPN, CDR2 SVGIG, per germline (reference sequence). CDR3 size: 14 residues. V was clipped by 2 bases and J by 0 bases, with 8 bases between them. CDR3 coding DNA: TGTGCCTGGAGTTCTGCGAGCTCCTACAATGAGCAGTTCTTC. Encoded protein: CAWSSASSYNEQFF.

The rearrangement links TRBV2 to TRBJ1-1, with a tentative D call TRBD1 (5 bases). The germline CDR1 and CDR2 sequences are SNHLY and FYNNEI. Trimming cost V 2 bases and J 1 base, with 11 bases left between them. CDR3 length equals 15 residues. CDR3 protein: CASSEFGGSNTEAFF. The CDR3, as DNA: TGTGCCAGCAGTGAATTCGGGGGGTCGAACACTGAAGCTTTCTTT.

This clone was seen just once. This chain links TRBV5-4 with TRBJ1-4, with D perhaps matching TRBD1 (6 bases). V was trimmed by 2 bases and J by 6 bases, leaving 11 bases between them. This CDR3 has 14 residues. Germline-derived CDR1 and CDR2 are SGHNT and YYREEE (reference sequence). CDR3: CASSFGQSHEKLFF. CDR3 coding DNA: TGTGCCAGCAGCTTCGGACAGTCCCATGAAAAACTGTTTTTT.

The chain carries TRBV11-2 and TRBJ2-5; TRBD1 is a possible D gene (5 bases). The CDR3 consists of 15 residues. The germline V gene encodes CDR1 SGHAT and CDR2 FQNNGV. The V and J ends lost 2 bases and 6 bases respectively, with 16 bases between them. The CDR3 DNA follows: TGTGCCAGCAGCTTATCAGGGTTGGAAATAAAGACCCAGTACTTC. Translating gives CASSLSGLEIKTQYF.

This chain connects TRBV6-5 to TRBJ2-2; unclear D gene. The CDR3 runs to 15 residues. V was trimmed by 2 bases and J by 4 bases, leaving 11 bases between them. Germline-derived CDR1 and CDR2 are MNHEY and SVGAGI. CDR3 coding DNA: TGTGCCAGCAGTTACGCGGCCCCGGGCACCGGGGAGCTGTTTTTT. Translation gives CASSYAAPGTGELFF.

The gene calls are TRBV7-8 and TRBJ2-5, with 8 bases matching TRBD2. Trimming took 2 bases from V and 4 from J; bases not matched to a gene: 6. The CDR3 has 15 amino acids. The germline CDR1 and CDR2 sequences are SGHVS and FQNEAQ. The CDR3 is CASSLMSGRTETQYF. Written as DNA, the CDR3 is TGTGCCAGCAGCTTAATGAGCGGGAGAACAGAGACCCAGTACTTC.

This clone came up a few times. This sequence joins TRBV9 and TRBJ1-1, with a tentative D call TRBD1 (5 bases). This CDR3 is 16 amino acids long. V was trimmed by 4 bases and J by 3 bases, leaving 19 bases between them. Looked up from germline, CDR1 is SGDLS and CDR2 is YYNGEE. This chain's CDR3 is CASSPGWRAVDTEAFF. CDR3 sequence (DNA): TGTGCCAGCAGCCCAGGGTGGAGGGCTGTGGACACTGAAGCTTTCTTT.

J is TRBJ1-1 and V is TRBV28; D unclear. CDR3 length: 13 residues. Germline loops: CDR1 MDHEN, CDR2 SYDVKM. Trimming pared 5 bases from V and 7 bases from J, leaving 14 bases between. CDR3 region: CASSPYLTDEAFF. The CDR3 region has the DNA TGTGCCAGCAGTCCTTACCTTACAGATGAAGCTTTCTTT. Using reference TRBV28 and TRBJ1-1 for the parts outside the CDR3, the full variable domain is DVKVTQSSRYLVKRTGEKVFLECVQDMDHENMFWYRQDPGLGLRLIYFSYDVKMKEKGDIPEGYSVSREKKERFSLILESASTNQTSMYLCASSPYLTDEAFFGQGTRLTVV.

This CDR3 is CAWHTGDYGYTF. As DNA, the CDR3 is TGTGCCTGGCACACAGGGGACTATGGCTACACCTTC. The chain combines TRBV30 with TRBJ1-2; 7 nucleotides agree with TRBD1. Germline V gene lookup returns CDR1 GTSNPN and CDR2 SVGIG (reference sequence). V gave up 5 bases and J gave up 3 bases; unmatched junction bases: 3. The CDR3 runs 12 residues.

This chain uses TRBV30 with TRBJ1-2; D ambiguous. The CDR3 totals 12 residues. Trimming stripped 3 bases from V and 2 bases from J, with 7 bases between. CDR1 and CDR2 from the germline V gene are GTSNPN and SVGIG (reference sequence). CDR3 region: CAWRAENYGYTF. Here the CDR3 DNA reads TGTGCCTGGAGGGCAGAAAACTATGGCTACACCTTC. The whole variable domain, remainder taken from reference TRBV30 and TRBJ1-2, is SQTIHQWPATLVQPVGSPLSLECTVEGTSNPNLYWYRQAAGRGLQLLFYSVGIGQISSEVPQNLSASRPQDRQFILSSKKLLLSDSGFYLCAWRAENYGYTFGSGTRLTVV.

This chain's CDR3 is CASTQDRASYEQYF. In DNA form, the CDR3 reads TGTGCCAGCACCCAGGACAGGGCCTCCTACGAGCAGTACTTC. The V gene is TRBV7-8, the J gene TRBJ2-7, with TRBD1 matching 8 bases. This CDR3 region has 14 residues. The V gene's germline CDR1 is SGHVS and CDR2 FQNEAQ. V shed 7 bases and J 0 bases; nucleotides not matched to a gene: 5.

The rearrangement uses TRBV7-2 and TRBJ2-3, with 9 bases fitting TRBD2. Germline V CDR1 and CDR2: SGHTA, FQGNSA. The CDR3 spans 17 residues. The trim removed 1 base at V and 5 bases at J, leaving 10 bases unmatched. Here the CDR3 reads CASSLGAGGRGIDTQYF. CDR3 coding DNA: TGTGCCAGCAGCTTAGGAGCAGGCGGGAGGGGTATAGATACGCAGTATTTT. The variable domain in full, with the rest retrieved from reference TRBV7-2 and TRBJ2-3, is GAGVSQSPSNKVTEKGKDVELRCDPISGHTALYWYRQSLGQGLEFLIYFQGNSAPDKSGLPSDRFSAERTGGSVSTLTIQRTQQEDSAVYLCASSLGAGGRGIDTQYFGPGTRLTVL.

The rearrangement joins TRBV29-1 to TRBJ1-2; perhaps TRBD1 as D (5 bases). CDR3 length: 13 residues. Per the germline V gene, CDR1 is SQVTM and CDR2 is ANQGSEA. Trimming took 7 bases from V and 3 from J, leaving 15 bases between them. CDR3: CSAVEQEHYGYTF. CDR3 sequence (DNA): TGCAGCGCCGTAGAACAGGAACACTATGGCTACACCTTC. The full variable domain, in which reference TRBV29-1 and TRBJ1-2 provide the parts outside the CDR3, is SAVISQKPSRDICQRGTSLTIQCQVDSQVTMMFWYRQQPGQSLTLIATANQGSEATYESGFVIDKFPISRPNLTFSTLTVSNMSPEDSSIYLCSAVEQEHYGYTFGSGTRLTVV.

This chain uses TRBV23-1 with TRBJ1-1, with 9 bases lining up with TRBD1. TRBV23-1 is placed among ORFs of uncertain function. V trimming: 2 bases; J trimming: 2 bases; junction bases outside the gene matches: 12. This CDR3 has 18 residues. CDR3 DNA: TGCGCCAGCAGTCAAAGCGCCGGGACAGGGTGGGGTAACACTGAAGCTTTCTTT. This translates into CASSQSAGTGWGNTEAFF.

The table lists this clone with a count of one. The sample holds other DNA sequences that translate to the same CDR3. The rearrangement uses TRBV10-3 and TRBJ1-5; D is unresolved. The V end was cut by 10 bases, the J end by 2 bases, with 15 bases between. Germline-derived CDR1 and CDR2 are ENHRY and SYGVKD. CDR3 size: 14 residues. CDR3 region: CATVTDPGNQPQHF. The CDR3 DNA reads TGTGCCACCGTTACAGACCCTGGCAATCAGCCCCAGCATTTT.

This rearrangement joins TRBV19 to TRBJ2-7; maybe TRBD1 (6 bases). Deletions cut 2 bases from V and 0 bases from J, with 17 bases between. Germline V gene data show CDR1 as LNHDA and CDR2 as SQIVND (reference sequence). This CDR3 is built from 17 residues. This CDR3 reads CASSILSPRGTSYEQYF. CDR3 nucleotides: TGTGCCAGTAGTATACTGTCACCCAGGGGAACCTCCTACGAGCAGTACTTC.

The chain links TRBV11-3 to TRBJ2-5; 9 bases agree with TRBD1. CDR1 and CDR2 from the germline V gene are SGHNT and YENEEA. V lost 5 bases and J lost 4; bases outside the gene matches: 14. The CDR3 spans 17 residues. In DNA, the CDR3 is TGTGCCAGCAGCCTCCCAACAGGGGGCTATTCGTCAGAGACCCAGTACTTC. Its translation: CASSLPTGGYSSETQYF.

V usage is TRBV11-3 and J usage is TRBJ1-1, with D possibly matching TRBD1 (5 bases). There are 16 residues in the CDR3. V lost 5 bases and J lost 2, with 18 bases in between. The V gene's germline CDR1 is SGHNT and CDR2 YENEEA. This chain's CDR3 is CASSPTYGAANTEAFF. The CDR3 coding sequence is TGTGCCAGCAGCCCTACATATGGGGCCGCTAACACTGAAGCTTTCTTT.